This T cell receptor beta chain stems from a study of cytomegalovirus exposure and HLA in healthy donors. Overall study context: Out of 170 million or so T cells, an earlier analysis found 117 million unique TCR beta sequences in total. Study findings and constraints: The classifier reportedly diagnosed cytomegalovirus status with high specificity and sensitivity. The dataset shows that most TCR sequences were rare, while some public TCRs occurred in many donors. Common viral pathogens seemed to be connected with several of the most significant clusters, according to a later analysis.

This CDR3 has 16 residues. Per the germline V gene, CDR1 is SGHRS and CDR2 is YFSETQ. V lost 0 bases to trimming and J lost 1 base, with 8 bases between them. As regards this clone: Its cognate antigen is unknown.

Primers included in the PCR were 60 Vbeta and 13 Jbeta primers. Assay used: immunoSEQ multiplex PCR; TCRdb lists only in-frame clones, some missing. The repertoire holds about 120,000 clones, approximately 80% seen once, with more than 1.5% in the top ten. The sample comprised PBMCs. The sequence was obtained from a man aged 35 to 55 in good health and CMV-seronegative. The V call is TRBV5-1, the J call TRBJ2-6; possibly TRBD1 for D (5 bases). Written as DNA, the CDR3 is TGCGCCAGCAGCTTGGATGCAGGGTCTGGGGCCAACGTCCTGACTTTC. Its translation is CASSLDAGSGANVLTF.